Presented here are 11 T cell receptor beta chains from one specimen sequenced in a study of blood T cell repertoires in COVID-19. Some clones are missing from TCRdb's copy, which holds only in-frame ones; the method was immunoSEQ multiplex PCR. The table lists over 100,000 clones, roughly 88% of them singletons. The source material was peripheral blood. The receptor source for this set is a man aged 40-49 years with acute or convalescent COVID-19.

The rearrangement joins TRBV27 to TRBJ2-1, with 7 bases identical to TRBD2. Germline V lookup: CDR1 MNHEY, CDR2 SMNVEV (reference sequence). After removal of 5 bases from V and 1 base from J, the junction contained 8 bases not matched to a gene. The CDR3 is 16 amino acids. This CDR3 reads CASSPRDSGSYNEQFF. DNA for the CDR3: TGTGCCAGCAGTCCCCGGGATAGCGGGTCCTACAATGAGCAGTTCTTC.

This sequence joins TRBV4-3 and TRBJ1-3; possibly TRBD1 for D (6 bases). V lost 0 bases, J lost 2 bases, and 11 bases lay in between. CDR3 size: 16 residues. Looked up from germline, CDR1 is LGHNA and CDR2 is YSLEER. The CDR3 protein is CASSQEASGAGNTIYF. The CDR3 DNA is TGCGCCAGCAGCCAAGAAGCCTCAGGGGCTGGAAACACCATATATTTT.

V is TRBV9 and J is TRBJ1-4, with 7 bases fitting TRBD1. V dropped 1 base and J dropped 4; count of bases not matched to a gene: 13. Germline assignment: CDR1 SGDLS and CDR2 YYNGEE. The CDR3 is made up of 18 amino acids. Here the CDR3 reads CASSVSQTFTGVNEKLFF. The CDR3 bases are TGTGCCAGCAGCGTAAGCCAAACCTTTACAGGGGTTAATGAAAAACTGTTTTTT.

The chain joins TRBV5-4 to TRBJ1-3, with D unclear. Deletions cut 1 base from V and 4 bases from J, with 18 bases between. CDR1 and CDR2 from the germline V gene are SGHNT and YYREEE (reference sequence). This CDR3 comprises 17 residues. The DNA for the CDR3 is TGTGCCAGCAGCTTGCAGGCCCGCGGGGTCGGAGGAAACACCATATATTTT. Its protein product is CASSLQARGVGGNTIYF.

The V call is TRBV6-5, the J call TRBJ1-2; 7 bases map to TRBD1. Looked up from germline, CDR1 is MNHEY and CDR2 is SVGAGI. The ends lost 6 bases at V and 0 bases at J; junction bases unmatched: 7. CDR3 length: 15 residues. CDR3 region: CASRTGTSSNYGYTF. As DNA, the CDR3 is TGTGCCAGCAGGACAGGGACAAGTTCTAACTATGGCTACACCTTC.

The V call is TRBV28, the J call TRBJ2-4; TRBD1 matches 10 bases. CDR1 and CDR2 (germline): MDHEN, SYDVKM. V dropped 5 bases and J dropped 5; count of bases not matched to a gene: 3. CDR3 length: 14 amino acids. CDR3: CASSRQGAENIQYF. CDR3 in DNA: TGTGCCAGCAGTCGACAGGGGGCTGAAAACATTCAGTACTTC.

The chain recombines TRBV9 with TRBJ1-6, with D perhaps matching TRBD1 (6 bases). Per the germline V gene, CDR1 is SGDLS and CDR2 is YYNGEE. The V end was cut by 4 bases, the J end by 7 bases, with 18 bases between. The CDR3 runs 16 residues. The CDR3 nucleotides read TGTGCCAGCAGCCCGCATTCGGGACAAAACAATTCACCCCTCCACTTT. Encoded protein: CASSPHSGQNNSPLHF.

CDR3 region: CASSPTATGELFF. The CDR3 DNA follows: TGTGCCAGCAGCCCGACAGCTACCGGGGAGCTGTTTTTT. V gene TRBV7-8 combines with J gene TRBJ2-2; a weak D match, TRBD1 (5 bases). V was shortened by 5 bases and J by 5 bases, with 9 bases between the two germline ends. This CDR3 has 13 amino acids. Germline CDR1 and CDR2: SGHVS and FQNEAQ.

The DNA for the CDR3 is TGTGCCAGCGGGAGGTCCACTTATGAAGCTTTCTTT. It is translated as CASGRSTYEAFF. V and J are TRBV27 and TRBJ1-1; D ambiguous. Trimming left V 8 bases short and J 7 bases short, with 14 bases between. CDR3 size: 12 residues. Germline CDR1 is MNHEY and CDR2 is SMNVEV (reference sequence).

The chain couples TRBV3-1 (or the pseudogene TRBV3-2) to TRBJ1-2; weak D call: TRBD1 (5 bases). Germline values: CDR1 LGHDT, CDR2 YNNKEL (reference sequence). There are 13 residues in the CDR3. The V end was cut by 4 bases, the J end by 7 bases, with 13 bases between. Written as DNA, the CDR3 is TGTGCCAGCAGCCGGGAGGGGTCGGGTGGCTACACCTTC. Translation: CASSREGSGGYTF.

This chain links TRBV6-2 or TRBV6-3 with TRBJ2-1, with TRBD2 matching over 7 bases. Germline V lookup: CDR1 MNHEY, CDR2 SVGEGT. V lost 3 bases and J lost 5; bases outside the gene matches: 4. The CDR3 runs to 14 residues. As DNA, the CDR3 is TGTGCCAGCAGTTATCTAGCGGAGGACAATGAGCAGTTCTTC. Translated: CASSYLAEDNEQFF.